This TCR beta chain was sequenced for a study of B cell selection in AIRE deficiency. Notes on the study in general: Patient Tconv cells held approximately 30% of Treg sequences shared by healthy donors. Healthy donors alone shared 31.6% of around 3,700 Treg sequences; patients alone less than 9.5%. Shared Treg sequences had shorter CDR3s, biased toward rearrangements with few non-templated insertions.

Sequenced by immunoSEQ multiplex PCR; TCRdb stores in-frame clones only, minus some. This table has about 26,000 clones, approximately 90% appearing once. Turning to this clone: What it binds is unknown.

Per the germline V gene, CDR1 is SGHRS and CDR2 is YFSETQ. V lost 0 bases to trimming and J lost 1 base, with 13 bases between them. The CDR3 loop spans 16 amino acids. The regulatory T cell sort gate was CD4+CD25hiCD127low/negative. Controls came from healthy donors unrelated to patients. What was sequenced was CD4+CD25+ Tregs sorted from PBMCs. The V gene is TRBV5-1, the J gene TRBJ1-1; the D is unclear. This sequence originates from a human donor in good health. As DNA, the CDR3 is TGCGCCAGCAGCTTGGGATCGGTCTCCTGGAACACTGAAGCTTTCTTT. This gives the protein CASSLGSVSWNTEAFF.